The 27 T cell receptor beta chains in this list originate from one sample, sequenced in a study of T cell responses to AZD1222 COVID-19 vaccine. The repertoire was sequenced with immunoSEQ multiplex PCR; TCRdb's copy has only in-frame clones and lacks some. Seen here are about 150,000 clones, 85% to 95% observed once, and the top ten hold 5% to 5.5%. The sample was peripheral blood, taken on day 0 of AZD1222 vaccination. These receptors came from an adult in good health.

CDR3 sequence reads: CASSLLGLATDTQYF. CDR3 bases: TGTGCCAGCAGTTTGCTGGGACTAGCAACAGATACGCAGTATTTT. The chain combines TRBV27 with TRBJ2-3, with 9 bases lining up with TRBD2. Germline CDR1 is MNHEY and CDR2 is SMNVEV (reference sequence). This CDR3 region has 15 residues. The J segment lost 3 bases and the V segment lost 3 bases, leaving 4 bases of the junction unmatched.

In its sample, this clone was seen once. The rearrangement uses TRBV27 and TRBJ2-3, with 9 positions matching TRBD2. CDR1 and CDR2 from the germline V gene are MNHEY and SMNVEV (reference sequence). This CDR3 comprises 16 residues. The V and J ends lost 8 bases and 6 bases, in that order; junction bases with no gene match: 15. The CDR3 here is CASPPRASGVLDTQYF. The CDR3 DNA reads TGTGCCAGCCCCCCCCGGGCTAGCGGGGTGCTGGATACGCAGTATTTT.

The chain's CDR3 is CASSLGLAGGSDTGELFF. CDR3 nucleotide sequence: TGCGCCAGCAGCCTCGGACTAGCGGGAGGGTCGGACACCGGGGAGCTGTTTTTT. The chain employs TRBV4-1 and TRBJ2-2, with 15 bases that match TRBD2. The CDR3 has 18 residues. V shed 4 bases and J 3 bases; nucleotides not matched to a gene: 6. CDR1 and CDR2 (germline): MGHRA, YSYEKL.

The V call is TRBV6-5, the J call TRBJ1-1; possible D gene TRBD1, 6 bases. CDR3 length: 13 amino acids. Germline V gene sequence: CDR1 MNHEY, CDR2 SVGAGI. Trimming stripped 7 bases from V and 1 base from J, with 10 bases between. The CDR3 DNA follows: TGTGCCAGCACCGCGACAGGGAACACTGAAGCTTTCTTT. Encoded protein: CASTATGNTEAFF.

The rearrangement links TRBV4-2 to TRBJ1-2; 8 bases fit TRBD1. From germline, CDR1 is LGHNA and CDR2 YNFKEQ. This CDR3 has 14 residues. V shed 4 bases and J 5 bases; nucleotides not matched to a gene: 6. CDR3 residues: CASSRAGQGYGYTF. Here the CDR3 DNA reads TGTGCCAGCAGCCGAGCCGGACAGGGATATGGCTACACCTTC.

The chain carries TRBV5-1 and TRBJ1-6; D remains unclear. V was clipped by 0 bases and J by 8 bases, with 9 bases between them. In germline, CDR1 is SGHRS, CDR2 YFSETQ. The CDR3 loop spans 14 amino acids. CDR3 in DNA: TGCGCCAGCAGCTTGGACATTTCGTATTCACCCCTCCACTTT. Amino acids: CASSLDISYSPLHF.

The chain recombines TRBV6-5 with TRBJ2-7; a possible D gene is TRBD1 (6 bases). This CDR3 is 13 amino acids long. Germline values: CDR1 MNHEY, CDR2 SVGAGI. The V and J ends lost 2 bases and 5 bases respectively, with 10 bases between them. CDR3 amino acids: CASSYGRGNEQYF. CDR3 sequence (DNA): TGTGCCAGCAGTTACGGCAGGGGAAACGAGCAGTACTTC.

This chain joins TRBV11-2 and TRBJ2-1; D possibly corresponds to TRBD2 (5 bases). Trimming shortened V by 2 bases and J by 8 bases, and 16 bases separated the two germline ends. Looked up from germline, CDR1 is SGHAT and CDR2 is FQNNGV. The CDR3 is made up of 15 amino acids. CDR3: CASSLMVGEGHEQFF. Written as DNA, the CDR3 is TGTGCCAGCAGCTTAATGGTGGGAGAGGGTCATGAGCAGTTCTTC.

The chain uses TRBV3-1 (or the pseudogene TRBV3-2) and TRBJ2-5, with D uncertain. Germline-derived CDR1 and CDR2 are LGHDT and YNNKEL (reference sequence). Trimming cost V 4 bases and J 5 bases, with 5 bases left between them. This CDR3 contains 11 residues. The CDR3 bases are TGTGCCAGCAGCCGGTTGGAGACCCAGTACTTC. It encodes CASSRLETQYF.

V gene TRBV13 combines with J gene TRBJ1-3, with TRBD1 matching 9 bases. The junction had 4 bases not matched to a gene; V was cut back by 1 base and J by 3 bases. Germline V gene sequence: CDR1 PRHDT, CDR2 FYEKMQ (reference sequence). The length of the CDR3 is 16 residues. CDR3 sequence reads: CASSLAPGQGGNTIYF. The DNA for the CDR3 is TGTGCCAGCAGCTTAGCACCGGGACAGGGTGGAAACACCATATATTTT. The full variable domain, its missing parts supplied by reference TRBV13 and TRBJ1-3, is AAGVIQSPRHLIKEKRETATLKCYPIPRHDTVYWYQQGPGQDPQFLISFYEKMQSDKGSIPDRFSAQQFSDYHSELNMSSLELGDSALYFCASSLAPGQGGNTIYFGEGSWLTVV.

V and J are TRBV19 and TRBJ2-1, with 8 bases fitting TRBD2. Per germline, CDR1 LNHDA and CDR2 SQIVND (reference sequence). Trimming removed 3 bases from V and 2 bases from J; junction bases left unmatched: 6. CDR3 length equals 16 residues. CDR3 region: CASSIATGGPYNEQFF. DNA of the CDR3: TGTGCCAGTAGTATCGCTACGGGAGGGCCCTACAATGAGCAGTTCTTC.

The chain links TRBV7-3 to TRBJ2-3, with 9 bases that match TRBD2. Germline V gene sequence: CDR1 SGHTA, CDR2 FQGTGA. The CDR3 extends over 15 amino acids. With 5 bases clipped from V and 1 base from J, the junction kept 4 bases outside the gene matches. In nucleotides, the CDR3 is TGTGCCAGCAGCCTTTTAGCGGGAGGCACAGATACGCAGTATTTT. Its translation: CASSLLAGGTDTQYF.

The chain employs TRBV6-6 and TRBJ2-5, with D possibly being TRBD1 or TRBD2 (5 bases each). V lost 4 bases and J lost 0, with 12 bases in between. The CDR3 has 15 residues. Germline CDR1 and CDR2: MNHNY and SVGAGI (reference sequence). The CDR3 is CASSLRRDDQETQYF. CDR3 DNA: TGTGCCAGCAGTTTACGACGGGACGACCAAGAGACCCAGTACTTC.

The CDR3 loop is CASSPRGVVDNEQFF. DNA for the CDR3: TGTGCCAGCAGCCCCCGGGGAGTGGTCGACAATGAGCAGTTCTTC. The V gene is TRBV7-9, the J gene TRBJ2-1; D is possibly TRBD2 (5 bases). CDR3 length equals 15 residues. The ends were cut back, 5 bases at V and 5 bases at J, with 16 bases in the middle. Looked up from germline, CDR1 is SEHNR and CDR2 is FQNEAQ (reference sequence).

This clone was seen once. The chain is built from TRBV6-2 or TRBV6-3 and TRBJ1-1, with D possibly TRBD1 on 5 matching bases. CDR3 length equals 15 residues. Deletions cut 2 bases from V and 0 bases from J, with 10 bases between. The germline V gene encodes CDR1 MNHEY and CDR2 SVGEGT. The CDR3 spells CASSYRGPMNTEAFF. The CDR3 DNA follows: TGTGCCAGCAGTTACAGGGGACCCATGAACACTGAAGCTTTCTTT.

The V and J genes are TRBV5-6 and TRBJ2-3, with D maybe TRBD2 (5 bases). The V end lost 5 bases, the J end lost 5 bases, and 12 bases lay between the germline ends. The CDR3 covers 13 residues. CDR1 is SGHDT, CDR2 YYEEEE, per germline. CDR3 nucleotide sequence: TGTGCCAGCAGACGCAACGGGGTAGATACGCAGTATTTT. Encoded protein: CASRRNGVDTQYF.

The rearrangement links TRBV10-3 to TRBJ2-1, with 7 bases aligning to TRBD1. V dropped 0 bases and J dropped 4; count of bases not matched to a gene: 6. This CDR3 comprises 16 residues. The germline V gene encodes CDR1 ENHRY and CDR2 SYGVKD. CDR3 in DNA: TGTGCCATCAGTGAGTCGAAGGACAGGCCTTACAATGAGCAGTTCTTC. Encoded protein: CAISESKDRPYNEQFF.

The gene calls are TRBV19 and TRBJ1-1; the D is unclear. V was pared by 3 bases and J by 0 bases, with 11 bases between. In germline, CDR1 is LNHDA, CDR2 SQIVND (reference sequence). The CDR3 loop spans 15 amino acids. CDR3 coding DNA: TGTGCCAGTAGTATTGATAGGGTATTGAACACTGAAGCTTTCTTT. Protein: CASSIDRVLNTEAFF.

This rearrangement joins TRBV5-8 to TRBJ1-1; 7 bases agree with TRBD1. J was trimmed by 1 base and V by 4 bases; bases with no gene match: 7. Germline V gene sequence: CDR1 SGHTS, CDR2 YDEGEE. The CDR3 runs 15 residues. CDR3 protein: CASSLGGQPNTEAFF. The CDR3 DNA reads as TGTGCCAGCAGCCTTGGGGGACAGCCGAACACTGAAGCTTTCTTT.

This rearrangement joins TRBV24-1 to TRBJ2-7; D is ambiguous. Trimming removed 4 bases from V and 4 bases from J, with 13 bases in between. The germline V gene has CDR1 KGHDR and CDR2 SFDVKD. The CDR3 loop spans 14 amino acids. The CDR3 DNA reads as TGTGCCACCAGTGACCTAAAGACCGTTTACGAGCAGTACTTC. Amino acids: CATSDLKTVYEQYF.

The V call is TRBV5-1, the J call TRBJ1-1; D possibly corresponds to TRBD1 (5 bases). Per germline, CDR1 SGHRS and CDR2 YFSETQ. V was trimmed by 3 bases and J by 4 bases, leaving 16 bases between them. The CDR3 is made up of 15 amino acids. DNA for the CDR3: TGCGCCAGCAGCTATACAGGTTACGGTATCACTGAAGCTTTCTTT. Protein product: CASSYTGYGITEAFF.

The V gene is TRBV3-1 (or the pseudogene TRBV3-2), the J gene TRBJ1-2; tentative D call: TRBD1 (6 bases). The CDR3 spans 17 residues. Germline CDR1 is LGHDT and CDR2 is YNNKEL (reference sequence). V was pared by 0 bases and J by 5 bases, with 19 bases between. The DNA of the CDR3 is TGTGCCAGCAGCCAAGAGGTTAGGGGGGGGCTCTCTTATGGCTACACCTTC. It codes for CASSQEVRGGLSYGYTF.

The chain carries TRBV5-4 and TRBJ2-2; 8 bases are a match to TRBD1. V lost 4 bases, J lost 3 bases, and 5 bases stayed unmatched. Germline values: CDR1 SGHNT, CDR2 YYREEE (reference sequence). There are 15 residues in the CDR3. This CDR3 is CASSRGQVDTGELFF. The DNA for the CDR3 is TGTGCCAGCAGCCGGGGACAGGTGGACACCGGGGAGCTGTTTTTT.

This chain links TRBV19 with TRBJ1-3; D possibly corresponds to TRBD1 (5 bases). Germline assignment: CDR1 LNHDA and CDR2 SQIVND (reference sequence). The CDR3 is 15 residues long. The V gene lost 3 bases and the J gene lost 0 bases, with 9 bases spanning the gap. The CDR3 is CASSMGRYSGNTIYF. CDR3 nucleotide sequence: TGTGCCAGTAGTATGGGGCGGTACTCTGGAAACACCATATATTTT.

V and J are TRBV30 and TRBJ2-7; D could derive from TRBD1 or TRBD2 (5 bases each). V lost 3 bases and J 6 bases, leaving 12 bases between the germline ends. CDR3 length equals 12 residues. Germline CDR1 and CDR2: GTSNPN and SVGIG (reference sequence). The CDR3 DNA reads TGTGCCTGGAGAAGGGGAGCCGCCGAGCAGTACTTC. It is translated as CAWRRGAAEQYF. Drawing the rest from reference TRBV30 and TRBJ2-7, the complete variable domain is SQTIHQWPATLVQPVGSPLSLECTVEGTSNPNLYWYRQAAGRGLQLLFYSVGIGQISSEVPQNLSASRPQDRQFILSSKKLLLSDSGFYLCAWRRGAAEQYFGPGTRLTVT.

The chain has TRBV18 and TRBJ1-2; no clear D gene. Germline loops: CDR1 KGHSH, CDR2 LQKENI. Deletions cut 2 bases from V and 1 base from J, with 8 bases between. CDR3 length equals 14 residues. The CDR3: CASSPTQLNYGYTF. As DNA, the CDR3 is TGTGCCAGCTCACCAACACAGCTTAACTATGGCTACACCTTC.

The chain couples TRBV10-1 to TRBJ1-5; D unresolved. This CDR3 is built from 14 residues. Trimming stripped 0 bases from V and 4 bases from J, with 7 bases between. Germline CDR1 and CDR2: WNHNN and SYGVQD (reference sequence). For the CDR3, the DNA is TGCGCCAGCAGTGAGTCGAGGGAGAATCAGCCCCAGCATTTT. As protein: CASSESRENQPQHF.